This T cell receptor (beta chain) is from a study of T cells in localized non-small cell lung cancer. Broader study findings: Appearing in adjacent lung were a median roughly 60 of the top 100 tumor clones. Among the tissues sampled, uninvolved adjacent lung had the highest T cell clonality, above tumor.

As to this clone: No antigen is known for it.

Data came from immunoSEQ multiplex PCR; TCRdb stores just in-frame clones and leaves some out. The data show about 40,000 clones, about 86% seen once. The germline V gene has CDR1 LGHNA and CDR2 YNFKEQ. Trimming took 4 bases from V and 7 from J, leaving 14 bases between them. This CDR3 is built from 13 residues. The sample consisted of peripheral blood mononuclear cells, taken before any cancer treatment. The sequence derives from a male donor aged 60 or older with stage II lung adenocarcinoma. The chain combines TRBV4-2 with TRBJ2-7; unclear D gene. CDR3 DNA: TGTGCCAGCAGCCCAATGCCCGTGGGAGAGCAGTACTTC. This translates into CASSPMPVGEQYF.